These T cell receptor beta chains were read from a single sample in a study of T cell repertoires in cytomegalovirus infection. Antigens for these TCRs are unknown. Each CDR3 protein is one row after TCRdb ran MiXCR on the reads. The sample contains about 340,000 distinct CDR3 sequences, just under 30% of which appear only once. The sequencing here drew on cultured PBMCs, taken from culture after CMV antigen stimulation. These receptors were obtained from a human donor in good health (CMV status not recorded). Some clones in this sample may be carry-over from other donors' samples. CDR3s include the opening cysteine and the closing phenylalanine or tryptophan. D genes are given only for firm matches. Size is stated for part of the rows, as once, few or many counts, or as a class when the clone is expanded.

CDR3nt	CDR3aa	j_gene	abundance	d_gene	v_gene
TGTGCCACCAGCAGAGATTCGAGGACTGACGATTTCTCTGGAAACACCATATATTTT	CATSRDSRTDDFSGNTIYF	TRBJ1-3	few	NA	TRBV15
TGTGCCACCCAGACGGGCGGAACGGATTATTCAGATACGCAGTATTTT	CATQTGGTDYSDTQYF	TRBJ2-3	few	NA	TRBV15
TGTGCCAGCAGTTCCGGGACTAGCGGCAATGAGCAGTTCTTC	CASSSGTSGNEQFF	TRBJ2-1	many	TRBD2	TRBV28
TGTGCCAGCAGCCGGGGGGGGGGCCCGAATACGCAGTATTTT	CASSRGGGPNTQYF	TRBJ2-3	few	TRBD2	TRBV7-2
TGTGCCAGCTCACCAGATCAGCGGGGCCCCACAGATACGCAGTATTTT	CASSPDQRGPTDTQYF	TRBJ2-3	NA	TRBD2	TRBV18
TGTGCCAGCAGTGCCCCGGGGCGGGACCAGTACTACGAGCAGTACTTC	CASSAPGRDQYYEQYF	TRBJ2-7	NA	NA	TRBV6-6
TGTGCCAGCAGTGAACAGGGACGGGACAATCAGCCCCAGCATTTT	CASSEQGRDNQPQHF	TRBJ1-5	few	NA	TRBV2
TGTGCCAGCAGCTTGGATGGGGTCAACAATGAGCAGTTCTTC	CASSLDGVNNEQFF	TRBJ2-1	few	NA	TRBV5-5
TGTGCCAGCAGCCAAGATCAGAAAGCGGGAGACGCCGGGGAGCTGTTTTTT	CASSQDQKAGDAGELFF	TRBJ2-2	NA	TRBD2	TRBV3-1
TGTGCCATCAGGGCACAGGGACAGACGAACACTGAAGCTTTCTTT	CAIRAQGQTNTEAFF	TRBJ1-1	NA	TRBD1	TRBV10-3
TGTGCCAGCAGTTACTCGATTCTGGGTCCGAACACTGAAGCTTTCTTT	CASSYSILGPNTEAFF	TRBJ1-1	NA	NA	TRBV6-6
TGTGCCAGCAGTCCCCGACTAGCGGGGGGGCCAGATACGCAGTATTTT	CASSPRLAGGPDTQYF	TRBJ2-3	NA	TRBD2	TRBV27
TGTGCCAGCTCACCCCGACAGGATGAAAAACTGTTTTTT	CASSPRQDEKLFF	TRBJ1-4	NA	NA	TRBV18
TGTGCCAGCAGCTACGGGACTAGCCAGGGGACCCAGTACTTC	CASSYGTSQGTQYF	TRBJ2-5	few	TRBD2	TRBV7-2
TGCAGTGCTAGATTAGCGGGGGCTAGCAATGAGCAGTTCTTC	CSARLAGASNEQFF	TRBJ2-1	NA	TRBD2	TRBV20-1
TGTGCCAGCAGCTTAGATGGAGCGGGGCTTGGGGATGAGCAGTTCTTC	CASSLDGAGLGDEQFF	TRBJ2-1	NA	TRBD2	TRBV11-2
TGTGCCAGTAGCCCAGGGAACAGAGGCACAGATACGCAGTATTTT	CASSPGNRGTDTQYF	TRBJ2-3	NA	NA	TRBV19
TGTGCCAGCACTCAGGCAGGGGACTCCTACGAGCAGTACTTC	CASTQAGDSYEQYF	TRBJ2-7	few	NA	TRBV6-6
TGTGCCAGCAGCTTAGTTTGGGCAGCTGGAAACACCATATATTTT	CASSLVWAAGNTIYF	TRBJ1-3	NA	NA	TRBV7-9
TGTGCCAGCAGCTTAGGACCGCCCGCCACTGAAGCTTTCTTT	CASSLGPPATEAFF	TRBJ1-1	few	NA	TRBV7-2
TGTGCCAGCAGTTCCACCCACGGACAGGGGAATGGGGATAATTCACCCCTCCACTTT	CASSSTHGQGNGDNSPLHF	TRBJ1-6	few	TRBD1	TRBV12-3/TRBV12-4
TGTGCCATCAGTGAGTCCCGTTCCTACGAGCAGTACTTC	CAISESRSYEQYF	TRBJ2-7	many	NA	TRBV10-3
TGTGCCAGCAGTATGGGGACTACCCAAGAGACCCAGTACTTC	CASSMGTTQETQYF	TRBJ2-5	NA	TRBD2	TRBV2
TGTGCCAGCATCTCTTGGCCCCCTACAGAATCTGGGGCCAACGTCCTGACTTTC	CASISWPPTESGANVLTF	TRBJ2-6	NA	NA	TRBV5-4
TGTGCCAGCAGTAGGGGACAGGGAAGTTCAGGCAATCAGCCCCAGCATTTT	CASSRGQGSSGNQPQHF	TRBJ1-5	many	TRBD1	TRBV6-1
TGTGCCAGCAGTTTATTAGGGACAGGGCGGGACGAAAAACTGTTTTTT	CASSLLGTGRDEKLFF	TRBJ1-4	NA	TRBD1	TRBV27
TGTGCCAGCAGTGAAGTCCTAGCGGGAGGAGAAGAGCAGTACTTC	CASSEVLAGGEEQYF	TRBJ2-7	many	TRBD2	TRBV6-1
TGTGCCAGCAGTTGGGGGACGGGAGCTAACTATGGCTACACCTTC	CASSWGTGANYGYTF	TRBJ1-2	NA	NA	TRBV27
TGTGCCAGCAGTTTAGTTAGCGGGGGGTACGAAGAGACCCAGTACTTC	CASSLVSGGYEETQYF	TRBJ2-5	few	TRBD2	TRBV27
TGCAGCGTTGATAGACCGGGACAGAGACTCAATGAGCAGTTCTTC	CSVDRPGQRLNEQFF	TRBJ2-1	few	TRBD1	TRBV29-1
TGTGCCAGCAGCCAAGGTCGCTTCGGACAGGGTGGCGAAAAACTGTTTTTT	CASSQGRFGQGGEKLFF	TRBJ1-4	NA	TRBD1	TRBV4-2
TGTGCCAGCAGCTTAGATGGGTTAGAAGCGGAGACCCAGTACTTC	CASSLDGLEAETQYF	TRBJ2-5	NA	NA	TRBV7-4
TGTGCCAGCAGTTACGGCGGACTCCGAGTGTTGAGCACTGAAGCTTTCTTT	CASSYGGLRVLSTEAFF	TRBJ1-1	few	NA	TRBV6-2/TRBV6-3
TGTGCCAGCAACCCCGATAACAGGGGGCGAATGGGTGGCTACACCTTC	CASNPDNRGRMGGYTF	TRBJ1-2	NA	TRBD1	TRBV27
TGTGCCAGCAGCCAACGTGGTAGCACAGATACGCAGTATTTT	CASSQRGSTDTQYF	TRBJ2-3	NA	NA	TRBV3-1
TGTGCCAGCAGTAGCCCCTTCCCGGTGGGCCAGAACACCGGGGAGCTGTTTTTT	CASSSPFPVGQNTGELFF	TRBJ2-2	NA	NA	TRBV12-3/TRBV12-4
TGTGCCAGCACGACCTCCGGACCGACCGGCGTCCTGACTTTC	CASTTSGPTGVLTF	TRBJ2-6	NA	NA	TRBV27
TGTGCCAGCAGCTTAGCGCAAGTGAGAGGGTTGGGTTTCGCCTTC	CASSLAQVRGLGFAF	TRBJ1-2	many	NA	TRBV7-2
TGTGCCAGCACTGCGGGTCCGTACACTGAAGCTTTCTTT	CASTAGPYTEAFF	TRBJ1-1	few	NA	TRBV6-2/TRBV6-3
TGTGCCAGCAGCTTAGTGAGACAGGGTAATTCACCCCTCCACTTT	CASSLVRQGNSPLHF	TRBJ1-6	few	TRBD1	TRBV7-8
TGTGCCAGCAGTTTAGAACCAGGATACTACGAGCAGTACTTC	CASSLEPGYYEQYF	TRBJ2-7	few	NA	TRBV27
TGTGCCAGCAGCTTTTGGGGTAAAGAGACCCAGTACTTC	CASSFWGKETQYF	TRBJ2-5	NA	NA	TRBV7-4
TGTGCCAGCTCACCAATGAGAACAGATGGCTACACCTTC	CASSPMRTDGYTF	TRBJ1-2	few	NA	TRBV18
TGTGCCAGCAGCTTAGCGCGGGACGGTAATTCACCCCTCCACTTT	CASSLARDGNSPLHF	TRBJ1-6	NA	NA	TRBV7-2
TGTGCCAGCAGCCCGACTAGCGGGAGCCCCGGGGAGCTGTTTTTT	CASSPTSGSPGELFF	TRBJ2-2	NA	TRBD2	TRBV7-2
TGTGCCAGCACTCCCCTGGGGGGCACTGAAGCTTTCTTT	CASTPLGGTEAFF	TRBJ1-1	NA	NA	TRBV12-3/TRBV12-4
TGCAGTGCTCGAGTTGGGGGAAGCTCCTATAATTCACCCCTCCACTTT	CSARVGGSSYNSPLHF	TRBJ1-6	few	NA	TRBV20-1